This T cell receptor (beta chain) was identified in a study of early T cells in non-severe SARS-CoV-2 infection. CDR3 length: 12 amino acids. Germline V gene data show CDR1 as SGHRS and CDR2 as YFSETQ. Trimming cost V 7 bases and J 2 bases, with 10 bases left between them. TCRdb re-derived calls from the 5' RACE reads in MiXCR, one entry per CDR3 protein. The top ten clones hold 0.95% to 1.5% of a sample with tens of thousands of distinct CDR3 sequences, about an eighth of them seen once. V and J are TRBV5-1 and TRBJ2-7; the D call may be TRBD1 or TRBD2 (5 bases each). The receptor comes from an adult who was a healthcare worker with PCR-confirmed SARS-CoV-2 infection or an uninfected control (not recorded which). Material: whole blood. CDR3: CASSRGAYEQYF. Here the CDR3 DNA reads TGCGCCAGCTCCCGGGGCGCCTACGAGCAGTACTTC.